One sample yielded the 5 T cell receptor beta chains listed below, sequenced in a study of tissue T cells after allogeneic stem cell transplantation. Described time point: mouse harvest day 7 after allogeneic transplant. Tail vein injection delivered 10^7 T-cell-depleted bone marrow cells and 10^6 splenic CD5+ T cells. The protocol was immunoSEQ multiplex PCR, while the TCRdb copy is restricted to in-frame clones and leaves out a portion. The data hold 5,500 to 8,500 clones, with around 50% observed a single time. Material: gut tissue. The receptor set was obtained from a female BALB/c mouse given C57BL/6 T cells with graft-versus-host disease after an allogeneic hematopoietic cell transplant.

On this clone: Gene and germline names: mouse. The read halts 1 residue ahead of the CDR3 end, with the missing end drawn from the germline J gene. At the DNA level, this CDR3 is encoded by other sequences in the same sample as well. The rearrangement links TRBV26 to TRBJ2-7, with TRBD1 as a possible D gene (6 bases). The CDR3 length is 14 residues. V was clipped by 3 bases and J by 0 bases, with 9 bases between them. Germline V gives CDR1 KGHPV, CDR2 FQNQEV (reference sequence). The DNA read from the CDR3 is TGTGCCAGCAGTCTTGGACAGAGCTCCTATGAACAGTAC. It translates to CASSLGQSSYEQY. The CDR3 in full is CASSLGQSSYEQYF.

This clone was counted between two and nine times. Gene names follow the mouse nomenclature. The read falls 1 residue short of the CDR3 end, and the missing part is taken from the germline J gene. This rearrangement joins TRBV13-1 to TRBJ2-7; 9 nucleotides line up with TRBD2. This CDR3 region has 16 residues. The germline V gene encodes CDR1 NSHNY and CDR2 SYGAGN. V was clipped by 1 base and J by 0 bases; unmatched bases: 5. The CDR3 sequence: CASSDLGLGISYEQYF. CDR3 bases read: TGTGCCAGCAGTGATCTTGGACTGGGGATCTCCTATGAACAGTAC.

For this clone: Genes and germline are mouse. CDR3: CASSLANSGNTLYF. Incomplete CDR3 DNA: TGTGCCAGCAGTCTGGCAAATTCTGGAAATACGCTCTAT. This rearrangement joins TRBV26 to TRBJ1-3, with D unresolved. The DNA ends 1 residue before the CDR3 does, and the rest of the CDR3 is filled in from the germline J gene. The CDR3 is 14 amino acids. CDR1 is KGHPV, CDR2 FQNQEV, per germline (reference sequence). The ends were cut back, 2 bases at V and 0 bases at J, with 5 bases in the middle.

Note on this clone: The gene names given are mouse names. The CDR3 end is not reached by the read, which stops 1 residue before it; the germline J gene fills it in. The chain has TRBV13-1 and TRBJ2-2; D may match TRBD1 or TRBD2 (5 bases each). V dropped 5 bases and J dropped 4 bases, with 12 bases sitting between them. The CDR3 runs 14 residues. CDR1 is NSHNY, CDR2 SYGAGN, per germline. CDR3: CASSLQGRTGQLYF. CDR3 DNA (partial): TGTGCCAGCAGCCTCCAGGGACGCACCGGGCAGCTCTAC.

About this clone itself: The gene names here belong to mouse. The CDR3 extends 1 residue past the end of the read, so its final part is completed from the germline J gene. This chain joins TRBV26 and TRBJ2-1, with 7 bases identical to TRBD2. The CDR3 loop spans 16 amino acids. Looked up from germline, CDR1 is KGHPV and CDR2 is FQNQEV (reference sequence). The V gene end was trimmed by 0 bases and the J gene end by 1 base; junction bases not matched to a gene: 3. The CDR3 is CASSLSIWGNYAEQFF. The part of the CDR3 DNA that was read is TGTGCCAGCAGTCTGTCGATCTGGGGGAACTATGCTGAGCAGTTC.